The 7 T cell receptor beta chains presented below share a single source sample, sequenced in a study of blood T cell repertoires in COVID-19. The table came from immunoSEQ multiplex PCR; TCRdb's copy has only in-frame clones and leaves some out. This sample has around 94,000 clones; 70% to 90% occur once, and the top ten carry under 3%. Sequenced input: peripheral blood. The receptor source for this set is a man in his fifties with active or convalescent COVID-19.

The chain carries TRBV28 and TRBJ2-3; D gene uncertain. The CDR3 runs 12 residues. V lost 6 bases to trimming and J lost 0 bases, with 4 bases between them. Per the germline V gene, CDR1 is MDHEN and CDR2 is SYDVKM. CDR3 bases: TGTGCCAGCAGGAGCAGCACAGATACGCAGTATTTT. This gives the protein CASRSSTDTQYF.

As regards this clone: One junction end does not reproduce the germline sequence, and a read error may be involved. The CDR3, as DNA: TGTGCCAGTAGTAACAATGGCTACACCTTC. Translating it yields CASSNNGYTF. V is TRBV19 and J is TRBJ1-2, with unresolved D. Germline CDR1 is LNHDA and CDR2 is SQIVND (reference sequence). CDR3 length: 10 amino acids.

This chain connects TRBV28 to TRBJ1-1; 7 nucleotides match TRBD1. Germline-derived CDR1 and CDR2 are MDHEN and SYDVKM. With 6 bases clipped from V and 0 bases from J, the junction kept 7 bases outside the gene matches. This CDR3 contains 15 residues. Here the CDR3 DNA reads TGTGCCAGCAGCACTCCGGACAGGTTGAACACTGAAGCTTTCTTT. It is translated as CASSTPDRLNTEAFF.

Only one count was recorded for this clone. This chain uses TRBV24-1 with TRBJ1-5; unclear D gene. Trimming took 3 bases from V and 3 from J, leaving 11 bases between them. In germline, CDR1 is KGHDR, CDR2 SFDVKD. CDR3 size: 15 residues. This chain's CDR3 is CATSDGRGFNQPQHF. CDR3 sequence (DNA): TGTGCCACCAGTGATGGGAGAGGGTTCAATCAGCCCCAGCATTTT.

The CDR3 loop is CASSEEGRETQYF. Here the CDR3 DNA reads TGTGCCAGCAGTGAAGAGGGGAGGGAGACCCAGTACTTC. The genes are TRBV28 and TRBJ2-5; the D gene is possibly TRBD2 (6 bases). The CDR3 consists of 13 residues. From germline, CDR1 is MDHEN and CDR2 SYDVKM. The V and J ends lost 5 bases and 5 bases respectively, with 12 bases between them.

The DNA for the CDR3 is TGTGCCAGCAGTTACTCGAGGCAGGGAAATTCACCCCTCCACTTT. This translates into CASSYSRQGNSPLHF. The chain joins TRBV6-5 to TRBJ1-6, with D tentatively TRBD1 (5 bases). Germline lookup yields CDR1 MNHEY and CDR2 SVGAGI. This CDR3 region has 15 residues. V dropped 0 bases and J dropped 7 bases, with 10 bases sitting between them.

This chain connects TRBV14 to TRBJ1-5; 7 bases line up with TRBD1. Trimming cost V 5 bases and J 7 bases; bases outside gene matches: 5. The CDR3 loop spans 13 amino acids. Germline CDR1 is SGHDN and CDR2 is FVKESK. This CDR3 reads CASSTGERQPQHF. CDR3 coding DNA: TGTGCCAGCAGCACAGGGGAGCGCCAGCCCCAGCATTTT.